The next 19 T cell receptor beta chains were all read from a single sample in a study of T-cell reconstitution after alpha-beta-depleted transplantation in children. TCRbeta library preparation incorporated unique molecular identifiers. In TCRdb, the PCR reads were re-called with MiXCR into one record per CDR3 protein. The sample holds 700,000 to 950,000 distinct CDR3 sequences, roughly 16% seen once. Source: PBMCs, mostly from graft donor cells, taken 360 days after TCRalphabeta/CD19-depleted stem cell transplant. The receptors here all came from a male patient between 10 and 17 years old who had a stem cell transplant for acute lymphoblastic leukemia, so the T cells may come from the graft donor.

This clonotype was picked up many times. The chain couples TRBV9 to TRBJ2-1; 7 bases agree with TRBD2. V gave up 7 bases and J gave up 0 bases; unmatched junction bases: 4. CDR1 and CDR2 from the germline V gene are SGDLS and YYNGEE. The length of the CDR3 is 14 residues. This CDR3 reads CASGGLNSYNEQFF. For the CDR3, the DNA is TGTGCCAGCGGGGGACTAAACTCCTACAATGAGCAGTTCTTC.

The genes are TRBV27 and TRBJ2-4; D ambiguous. V was shortened by 0 bases and J by 2 bases, with 20 bases between the two germline ends. In germline, CDR1 is MNHEY, CDR2 SMNVEV (reference sequence). CDR3 length equals 19 residues. This chain's CDR3 is CASSLSPTVHGRTKNIQYF. CDR3 DNA: TGTGCCAGCAGTTTATCTCCGACCGTCCATGGGCGAACCAAAAACATTCAGTACTTC.

The rearrangement links TRBV24-1 to TRBJ2-4; D might be TRBD1 (6 bases). Trimming took 4 bases from V and 1 from J, leaving 16 bases between them. CDR1 and CDR2 from the germline V gene are KGHDR and SFDVKD. This CDR3 region has 17 residues. The DNA of the CDR3 is TGTGCCACCAGTGACCGTCCCAGGGGCATGGCCAAAAACATTCAGTACTTC. Its translation: CATSDRPRGMAKNIQYF.

There are many counts of this clonotype. The V and J genes are TRBV27 and TRBJ2-3; D unresolved. The CDR3 runs to 14 residues. The germline V and J ends were trimmed by 2 bases and 0 bases, with 6 bases remaining between them. Per the germline V gene, CDR1 is MNHEY and CDR2 is SMNVEV (reference sequence). CDR3 sequence reads: CASSLRMSTDTQYF. As DNA, the CDR3 is TGTGCCAGCAGTTTAAGGATGAGCACAGATACGCAGTATTTT.

The genes are TRBV12-3 or TRBV12-4 and TRBJ2-1, with D possibly being TRBD1 or TRBD2 (5 bases each). The CDR3 sequence is 14 residues long. The V gene lost 10 bases and the J gene lost 4 bases, with 17 bases spanning the gap. The CDR3 spells CATRGPLLYNEQFF. The DNA for the CDR3 is TGTGCCACCCGGGGACCCCTGCTATACAATGAGCAGTTCTTC.

This clonotype has just a few counts. The chain recombines TRBV28 with TRBJ2-1; D could derive from TRBD1 or TRBD2 (5 bases each). V was pared by 6 bases and J by 2 bases, with 17 bases between. The CDR3 spans 16 residues. Germline V gene sequence: CDR1 MDHEN, CDR2 SYDVKM. Here the CDR3 reads CASRPGPLAAYNEQFF. CDR3 bases: TGTGCCAGCAGGCCGGGACCTCTGGCGGCCTACAATGAGCAGTTCTTC.

The chain carries TRBV7-3 and TRBJ2-2; D uncertain. CDR1 and CDR2 (germline): SGHTA, FQGTGA. V was clipped by 4 bases and J by 0 bases, with 6 bases between them. The length of the CDR3 is 14 residues. Written as DNA, the CDR3 is TGTGCCAGCAGCTACGCGGCGAACACCGGGGAGCTGTTTTTT. This codes for CASSYAANTGELFF.

This clonotype has a handful of counts. The J gene is TRBJ2-3, the V gene TRBV10-3; D perhaps matches TRBD2 (5 bases). Per germline, CDR1 ENHRY and CDR2 SYGVKD. Deletions cut 5 bases from V and 3 bases from J, with 9 bases between. This CDR3 has 13 residues. CDR3 sequence (DNA): TGTGCCATCAGTCCAGGACTGACAGATACGCAGTATTTT. Translated, it gives CAISPGLTDTQYF.

The chain combines TRBV9 with TRBJ2-7; D uncertain. Looked up from germline, CDR1 is SGDLS and CDR2 is YYNGEE. V lost 2 bases, J lost 3 bases, and 12 bases lay in between. The CDR3 has 14 amino acids. Written as DNA, the CDR3 is TGTGCCAGCAGCGTCGGCAGCCTGAACTACGAGCAGTACTTC. Protein product: CASSVGSLNYEQYF. The variable domain in full, completed from reference TRBV9 and TRBJ2-7, reads DSGVTQTPKHLITATGQRVTLRCSPRSGDLSVYWYQQSLDQGLQFLIQYYNGEERAKGNILERFSAQQFPDLHSELNLSSLELGDSALYFCASSVGSLNYEQYFGPGTRLTVT.

This clonotype was counted a few times. The chain employs TRBV7-8 and TRBJ2-5; D ambiguous. V lost 5 bases, J lost 7 bases, and 17 bases lay in between. Looked up from germline, CDR1 is SGHVS and CDR2 is FQNEAQ. This CDR3 is built from 14 residues. The chain's CDR3 is CASSPDRTFGTQYF. In DNA form, the CDR3 reads TGTGCCAGCAGCCCCGATAGGACCTTTGGGACCCAGTACTTC. Full variable domain (rest looked up from reference TRBV7-8 and TRBJ2-5): GAGVSQSPRYKVAKRGQDVALRCDPISGHVSLFWYQQALGQGPEFLTYFQNEAQLDKSGLPSDRFFAERPEGSVSTLKIQRTQQEDSAVYLCASSPDRTFGTQYFGPGTRLLVL.

The chain links TRBV4-1 to TRBJ2-2; weak D call: TRBD2 (5 bases). Germline CDR1 reads MGHRA; CDR2 reads YSYEKL. With 2 bases removed from V and 4 bases from J, the gap between germline ends came to 17 bases. This CDR3 contains 17 residues. In DNA form, the CDR3 reads TGCGCCAGCAGCCAACCGGGTCTTACGGGGAGCACCGGGGAGCTGTTTTTT. Protein: CASSQPGLTGSTGELFF.

This clonotype has only a few counts. V and J are TRBV5-5 and TRBJ2-5; 7 bases align to TRBD2. The CDR3 contains 18 residues. Germline CDR1 reads SGHKS; CDR2 reads YYEKEE (reference sequence). J gave up 3 bases and V 0 bases, and 14 bases lay outside the gene matches. The chain's CDR3 is CASSLALWREFVKETQYF. DNA of the CDR3: TGTGCCAGCAGCTTGGCTTTGTGGCGGGAGTTTGTGAAAGAGACCCAGTACTTC.

The chain recombines TRBV11-1 with TRBJ2-2; D call uncertain. Germline CDR1 and CDR2: SGHAT and FQDESV (reference sequence). Deletions cut 2 bases from V and 2 bases from J, with 6 bases between. The CDR3 is 14 amino acids. CDR3 DNA sequence: TGTGCCAGCAGCTTAAGGACCAACACCGGGGAGCTGTTTTTT. Protein sequence: CASSLRTNTGELFF.

This clonotype was seen only a few times. This chain links TRBV11-2 with TRBJ2-2; TRBD1 might be the D (5 bases). Trimming shortened V by 7 bases and J by 4 bases, and 16 bases separated the two germline ends. CDR3 length: 15 amino acids. Germline V lookup: CDR1 SGHAT, CDR2 FQNNGV. This chain's CDR3 is CASNQFSGSTGELFF. The DNA for the CDR3 is TGTGCCAGCAACCAATTCTCAGGGTCCACCGGGGAGCTGTTTTTT.

The CDR3: CASIRQGERGEQFF. CDR3 in DNA: TGTGCCAGTATAAGACAGGGGGAGAGAGGTGAGCAGTTCTTC. The chain joins TRBV18 to TRBJ2-1; 9 bases fit TRBD1. Losses at the gene ends were 9 bases for V and 9 bases for J; bases not matched to a gene: 12. The germline V gene encodes CDR1 KGHSH and CDR2 LQKENI. The CDR3 is 14 residues long.

This clonotype was counted only a few times. V is TRBV4-1 and J is TRBJ2-7, with D uncertain. The V gene's germline CDR1 is MGHRA and CDR2 YSYEKL. This CDR3 has 14 amino acids. The germline V and J ends were trimmed by 1 base and 2 bases, with 9 bases remaining between them. In DNA, the CDR3 is TGCGCCAGCAGCCAAGTAGACGGACCCTACGAGCAGTACTTC. Encoded protein: CASSQVDGPYEQYF.

This clonotype was detected a few times. The J gene is TRBJ2-5, the V gene TRBV2; D may match TRBD1 or TRBD2 (5 bases each). In germline, CDR1 is SNHLY, CDR2 FYNNEI. The CDR3 sequence is 14 residues long. The ends were cut back, 6 bases at V and 10 bases at J, with 21 bases in the middle. CDR3 protein: CASRTNLGVVGQYF. The DNA of the CDR3 is TGTGCCAGCAGGACTAACCTGGGGGTGGTGGGCCAGTACTTC.

The sample holds a few counts of this clonotype. The rearrangement links TRBV4-1 to TRBJ1-3; weak D call: TRBD1 (5 bases). Trimming took 5 bases from V and 0 from J, leaving 11 bases between them. The CDR3 is made up of 15 amino acids. CDR1 is MGHRA, CDR2 YSYEKL, per germline. The CDR3 is CASSWDAYSGNTIYF. CDR3 DNA sequence: TGCGCCAGCAGCTGGGACGCATACTCTGGAAACACCATATATTTT.

This clonotype showed up many times. The chain uses TRBV29-1 and TRBJ1-2; 9 positions agree with TRBD1. There are 12 residues in the CDR3. CDR1 is SQVTM and CDR2 is ANQGSEA in the germline V gene. With V trimmed by 8 bases and J by 7 bases, 8 bases remained unmatched. The CDR3 here is CSFRQGVVGYTF. Here the CDR3 DNA reads TGCAGCTTTCGACAGGGGGTAGTTGGCTACACCTTC.